These 24 T cell receptor beta chains share one sample of origin, sequenced in a study of Graves' ophthalmopathy and Graves' hyperthyroidism. RNA transcripts provided the template for amplifying TCR beta CDR3 regions. The first-round RT-PCR employed HTBI primers together with the Qiagen OneStep RT-PCR kit. A multiplex PCR was then performed as the second round. TCRdb called the multiplex PCR reads again in MiXCR, with one record for every CDR3 protein. The sample yields 200,000 to 300,000 distinct CDR3 sequences, less than 55% seen once. The material sequenced was peripheral blood. The origin of the receptors is an adult man with Graves' ophthalmopathy.

The rearrangement links TRBV10-2 to TRBJ2-5; D is perhaps TRBD2 (7 bases). The CDR3 runs 12 residues. Germline assignment: CDR1 WSHSY and CDR2 SAAADI. Trimming stripped 2 bases from V and 9 bases from J, with 10 bases between. In DNA form, the CDR3 reads TGCGCCAGCAGTGAGGCGGGGGCCTCCCAGTACTTC. The encoded protein is CASSEAGASQYF.

In nucleotides, the CDR3 is TGCAGCGTTGAAGAAGGGACTTACGAGCAGTACTTC. This codes for CSVEEGTYEQYF. V is TRBV29-1 and J is TRBJ2-7; maybe TRBD2 (6 bases). Trimming left V 0 bases short and J 4 bases short, with 7 bases between. This CDR3 contains 12 residues. The germline CDR1 and CDR2 sequences are SQVTM and ANQGSEA.

This clonotype showed up just a few times. This chain uses TRBV5-6 with TRBJ1-1; D gene unclear. V lost 6 bases to trimming and J lost 5 bases, with 17 bases between them. The CDR3 totals 14 residues. The V gene's germline CDR1 is SGHDT and CDR2 YYEEEE. The DNA of the CDR3 is TGTGCCAGCACCGTAAGTTGGGGTTGGACTGAAGCTTTCTTT. It codes for CASTVSWGWTEAFF.

This clonotype has more than one count but fewer than ten. This rearrangement joins TRBV12-3 or TRBV12-4 to TRBJ1-1; D gene uncertain. Trimming left V 4 bases short and J 2 bases short, with 8 bases between. CDR3 size: 13 residues. CDR3 DNA sequence: TGTGCCAGCAGTTACAGCCTCAACACTGAAGCTTTCTTT. It translates to CASSYSLNTEAFF.

The rearrangement uses TRBV7-9 and TRBJ1-2; D perhaps matches TRBD1 (5 bases). V lost 5 bases and J 2 bases, leaving 21 bases between the germline ends. Germline CDR1 reads SEHNR; CDR2 reads FQNEAQ (reference sequence). The CDR3 contains 17 residues. CDR3 region: CASSLTARRGGNYGYTF. In DNA form, the CDR3 reads TGTGCCAGCAGCCTTACCGCCCGGCGCGGGGGGAACTATGGCTACACCTTC.

Comment on this clonotype: A much bigger clone sits one base away, suggesting this may be a read error. CDR3 sequence (DNA): TGTGCCAGCAGGGGGATTGGGAATCAGCCCCAGCATTTT. Translated, it gives CASRGIGNQPQHF. This rearrangement joins TRBV12-3 or TRBV12-4 to TRBJ1-5; the D is unclear. The CDR3 is made up of 13 amino acids. Deletions cut 6 bases from V and 4 bases from J, with 10 bases between.

This clonotype has just one count. This chain joins TRBV2 and TRBJ1-4, with TRBD1 matching over 10 bases. This CDR3 is 14 amino acids long. The germline V gene encodes CDR1 SNHLY and CDR2 FYNNEI. Trimming cost V 6 bases and J 6 bases; bases outside gene matches: 4. The chain's CDR3 is CASSRQGADEKLFF. As DNA, the CDR3 is TGTGCCAGCAGCCGACAGGGGGCGGATGAAAAACTGTTTTTT.

This chain connects TRBV2 to TRBJ2-7; D is perhaps TRBD1 (6 bases). CDR1 is SNHLY and CDR2 is FYNNEI in the germline V gene. Trimming shortened V by 6 bases and J by 3 bases, and 18 bases separated the two germline ends. The CDR3 is 15 amino acids. This chain's CDR3 is CASSQDAGRGYEQYF. CDR3 sequence (DNA): TGTGCCAGCAGCCAAGATGCAGGCAGGGGCTACGAGCAGTACTTC.

The CDR3 sequence is CASSPTGEGGEKLFF. CDR3 in DNA: TGTGCCAGCAGTCCCACAGGGGAAGGCGGTGAAAAACTGTTTTTT. J is TRBJ1-4 and V is TRBV2; 7 bases are shared with TRBD1. CDR1 SNHLY and CDR2 FYNNEI come from the germline V gene. This CDR3 contains 15 residues. The V segment lost 5 bases and the J segment 7 bases; nucleotides outside the gene matches: 10.

This clonotype showed up just a few times. The chain carries TRBV5-6 and TRBJ1-1; tentatively, D is TRBD1 (5 bases). The germline V and J ends were trimmed by 5 bases and 10 bases, with 12 bases remaining between them. Germline lookup yields CDR1 SGHDT and CDR2 YYEEEE. CDR3 length: 11 residues. CDR3 coding DNA: TGTGCCAGCAGTTCGGCCGGGGCAGCTTTCTTT. Translation: CASSSAGAAFF.

The sample holds many counts of this clonotype. This chain uses TRBV29-1 with TRBJ1-2; a possible D gene is TRBD1 (6 bases). The CDR3 consists of 11 residues. V was trimmed by 4 bases and J by 7 bases, leaving 10 bases between them. Germline lookup yields CDR1 SQVTM and CDR2 ANQGSEA. CDR3 sequence: CSVAGDGGYTF. CDR3 in DNA: TGCAGCGTTGCAGGGGACGGTGGCTACACCTTC.

The chain couples TRBV15 to TRBJ2-7, with 12 bases lining up with TRBD1. V shed 3 bases, J shed 3 bases, and the junction held 6 bases outside the gene matches. CDR1 is LNHNV and CDR2 is YYDKDF in the germline V gene (reference sequence). The CDR3 has 16 amino acids. This chain's CDR3 is CATSRGQGALIYEQYF. The CDR3 DNA is TGTGCCACCAGCAGGGGACAGGGGGCCTTAATCTACGAGCAGTACTTC.

The chain is built from TRBV7-9 and TRBJ2-7; 7 nucleotides align to TRBD1. The J call may be mistaken, given a closer DNA end match to TRBJ2-1. Germline values: CDR1 SEHNR, CDR2 FQNEAQ (reference sequence). This CDR3 spans 14 amino acids. CDR3 sequence (DNA): TGTGCCAGCAGCCCCCAGGGGGCCTACAATGAGCAGTTCTTC. As protein: CASSPQGAYNEQFF.

The J gene is TRBJ2-7, the V gene TRBV20-1, with D unresolved. Per the germline V gene, CDR1 is DFQATT and CDR2 is SNEGSKA (reference sequence). There are 12 residues in the CDR3. Trimming shortened V by 5 bases and J by 0 bases, and 8 bases separated the two germline ends. This chain's CDR3 is CSARRSSYEQYF. In nucleotides, the CDR3 is TGCAGTGCTCGACGGTCCTCCTACGAGCAGTACTTC.

Note on this clonotype: A much more abundant neighbour one base away suggests this may be a read error. The chain joins TRBV2 to TRBJ1-2, with D tentatively TRBD1 (5 bases). V gave up 4 bases and J gave up 7 bases, with 10 bases separating them. This CDR3 region has 12 residues. Germline V gene data show CDR1 as SNHLY and CDR2 as FYNNEI. The CDR3 spells CASSAQRGGYTF. The CDR3 nucleotides read TGTGCCAGCAGTGCGCAGAGGGGTGGCTACACCTTC. Looking up the rest from reference TRBV2 and TRBJ1-2 gives the full variable domain: EPEVTQTPSHQVTQMGQEVILRCVPISNHLYFYWYRQILGQKVEFLVSFYNNEISEKSEIFDDQFSVERPDGSNFTLKIRSTKLEDSAMYFCASSAQRGGYTFGSGTRLTVV.

This chain connects TRBV20-1 to TRBJ1-2; D ambiguous. V lost 6 bases, J lost 4 bases, and 9 bases lay in between. The CDR3 contains 11 residues. From germline, CDR1 is DFQATT and CDR2 SNEGSKA (reference sequence). CDR3 sequence: CSAQASYGYTF. The CDR3 DNA reads as TGCAGTGCCCAGGCTTCCTATGGCTACACCTTC.

The rearrangement uses TRBV7-2 and TRBJ1-2; 9 nucleotides agree with TRBD1. V lost 0 bases and J lost 5; bases outside the gene matches: 4. This CDR3 spans 15 amino acids. CDR1 SGHTA and CDR2 FQGNSA come from the germline V gene. This CDR3 is CASSLAWDRVYGYTF. The CDR3, as DNA: TGTGCCAGCAGCTTAGCATGGGACAGGGTGTATGGCTACACCTTC.

This clonotype was picked up a small number of times. The chain is built from TRBV7-2 and TRBJ1-2; maybe TRBD1 (6 bases). CDR1 is SGHTA and CDR2 is FQGNSA in the germline V gene. The CDR3 sequence is 15 residues long. V lost 5 bases and J lost 0, with 13 bases in between. The CDR3 region has the DNA TGTGCCAGCAGCCAGGGGACAAGCCCTAACTATGGCTACACCTTC. It yields the protein CASSQGTSPNYGYTF.

This rearrangement joins TRBV29-1 to TRBJ1-2, with 10 bases fitting TRBD1. CDR3 size: 12 residues. The J segment lost 5 bases and the V segment lost 6 bases, leaving 3 bases of the junction unmatched. Germline lookup yields CDR1 SQVTM and CDR2 ANQGSEA. The CDR3 loop reads CSVADRGYGYTF. DNA for the CDR3: TGCAGCGTGGCGGACAGGGGGTATGGCTACACCTTC.

Concerning this clonotype itself: The CDR3 ends on some other residue instead of the conserved phenylalanine or tryptophan, so this is likely a read error. It is unclear where the CDR3 begins or ends on the DNA, so no DNA is shown, and the CDR3 is as TCRdb lists it. The J gene is TRBJ1-2, the V gene TRBV11-2. 12 amino acids form the CDR3, both terminal residues included. Germline assignment: CDR1 SGHAT and CDR2 FQNNGV. The CDR3 reads CASSFSLGGCTL.

The J gene is TRBJ2-7, the V gene TRBV7-9; possible D gene TRBD2, 6 bases. Trimming removed 1 base at V and 0 bases at J, with 10 bases between. The germline CDR1 and CDR2 sequences are SEHNR and FQNEAQ (reference sequence). This CDR3 is built from 15 residues. CDR3: CASSLDRGLSYEQYF. The CDR3 DNA reads TGTGCCAGCAGCTTAGATCGGGGACTCTCCTACGAGCAGTACTTC.

This clonotype has more than one count but fewer than ten. The J gene is TRBJ2-2, the V gene TRBV5-1; TRBD2 is a possible D gene (5 bases). The germline CDR1 and CDR2 sequences are SGHRS and YFSETQ. The CDR3 covers 16 residues. V lost 4 bases and J lost 2, with 15 bases in between. The CDR3 sequence: CASSPRSGSNTGELFF. CDR3 coding DNA: TGCGCCAGCAGCCCGAGAAGCGGATCTAACACCGGGGAGCTGTTTTTT.

The chain employs TRBV20-1 and TRBJ2-7; weak D call: TRBD2 (6 bases). The V and J ends lost 3 bases and 5 bases respectively, with 11 bases between them. The CDR3 length is 12 residues. Germline V lookup: CDR1 DFQATT, CDR2 SNEGSKA (reference sequence). The CDR3 DNA sequence: TGCAGTGCTAGCGGGAGTACCCACGAGCAGTACTTC. This encodes CSASGSTHEQYF.

This chain uses TRBV7-3 with TRBJ2-7, with TRBD2 matching 7 bases. The CDR3 runs to 14 residues. Looked up from germline, CDR1 is SGHTA and CDR2 is FQGTGA. The ends lost 2 bases at V and 6 bases at J; junction bases unmatched: 7. The CDR3 bases are TGTGCCAGCAGCTTAGGGATCACTAGCGTCGAGCAGTACTTC. This sequence encodes CASSLGITSVEQYF.